This entry lists 14 T cell receptor beta chains sequenced from one sample in a study of patients and donors after allogeneic stem cell transplantation. TCRdb re-called the RT-PCR reads through MiXCR, storing one row per CDR3 protein. Seen here are approximately 98,000 distinct CDR3 sequences, roughly 35% observed once, and the top ten hold around 25%. The sequencing sample was made of blood, either unsorted or a sorted T cell fraction (not recorded which). These receptors were taken from a human donor who was either an allogeneic HSCT recipient or a stem cell or donor lymphocyte infusion donor (not recorded which). It is not recorded whose cells these are; they may come from a transplant donor.

The chain carries TRBV7-6 and TRBJ1-6, with 7 nucleotides matching TRBD1. V trimming: 5 bases; J trimming: 7 bases; junction bases outside the gene matches: 11. The CDR3 covers 16 residues. The germline V gene encodes CDR1 SGHVS and CDR2 FNYEAQ. The CDR3 region has the DNA TGTGCCAGCAGCCCCGACAGGGTTGCATTCAATTCACCCCTCCACTTT. It specifies CASSPDRVAFNSPLHF.

The chain has TRBV20-1 and TRBJ2-1; D is perhaps TRBD2 (6 bases). Germline-derived CDR1 and CDR2 are DFQATT and SNEGSKA (reference sequence). The CDR3 extends over 15 amino acids. Trimming shortened V by 4 bases and J by 4 bases, and 17 bases separated the two germline ends. The DNA of the CDR3 is TGCAGTGCTATCCCGCTCCGGACTATATACAATGAGCAGTTCTTC. Residues: CSAIPLRTIYNEQFF.

The V and J genes are TRBV6-5 and TRBJ1-1; tentative D call: TRBD1 (6 bases). V lost 0 bases, J lost 4 bases, and 9 bases lay in between. This CDR3 has 14 amino acids. The germline gives CDR1 MNHEY, CDR2 SVGAGI. The CDR3 loop is CASSYSQGTTEAFF. The CDR3 DNA follows: TGTGCCAGCAGTTACTCGCAGGGGACCACTGAAGCTTTCTTT.

This clonotype was counted many times. The rearrangement links TRBV20-1 to TRBJ1-1; possible D gene TRBD1, 5 bases. Trimming took off 3 bases at V and 0 bases at J, with 8 bases between the two ends. In germline, CDR1 is DFQATT, CDR2 SNEGSKA (reference sequence). The CDR3 extends over 13 amino acids. DNA for the CDR3: TGCAGTGCTAGTTCAGGGATGAACACTGAAGCTTTCTTT. Amino acids: CSASSGMNTEAFF.

This clonotype was detected only a few times. The chain couples TRBV10-3 to TRBJ1-1; D gene uncertain. V was trimmed by 0 bases and J by 1 base, leaving 9 bases between them. This CDR3 has 15 amino acids. Germline CDR1 ENHRY, CDR2 SYGVKD. In DNA, the CDR3 is TGTGCCATCAGTGAGTCGGGCAGACCGAACACTGAAGCTTTCTTT. Amino acids: CAISESGRPNTEAFF.

The chain carries TRBV28 and TRBJ2-1; TRBD2 agrees at 9 bases. J was trimmed by 0 bases and V by 6 bases; bases with no gene match: 15. The CDR3 is made up of 19 amino acids. Germline V gives CDR1 MDHEN, CDR2 SYDVKM. Written as DNA, the CDR3 is TGTGCCAGCAGCCTTCCTGGGACTAGCCAGAAGAGCTCCTACAATGAGCAGTTCTTC. This gives the protein CASSLPGTSQKSSYNEQFF.

The CDR3 nucleotides read TGTGCCAGCAGCCTCAGGGCGGGGAATTCACCCCTCCACTTT. It codes for CASSLRAGNSPLHF. The chain joins TRBV3-1 to TRBJ1-6; D may be TRBD1 (5 bases). Trimming cost V 4 bases and J 7 bases, with 11 bases left between them. CDR1 and CDR2 from the germline V gene are LGHDT and YNNKEL (reference sequence). The CDR3 is 14 residues long.

V gene TRBV6-4 combines with J gene TRBJ2-7, with D maybe TRBD2 (6 bases). The length of the CDR3 is 15 residues. Germline CDR1 and CDR2: MRHNA and SNTAGT. Trimming cost V 6 bases and J 4 bases, with 19 bases left between them. Here the CDR3 DNA reads TGTGCCAGCAGGAGGTATGCTAGCGAGACTTACGAGCAGTACTTC. Its protein product is CASRRYASETYEQYF.

This clonotype was picked up a small number of times. V is TRBV2 and J is TRBJ2-1; 10 nucleotides align to TRBD2. The germline V gene has CDR1 SNHLY and CDR2 FYNNEI. V lost 5 bases and J lost 7; bases outside the gene matches: 5. This CDR3 contains 14 residues. The CDR3 coding sequence is TGTGCCAGCAGTTCTAGCGGGAGAGGGAATGAGCAGTTCTTC. Translation: CASSSSGRGNEQFF.

For this clonotype: Possible read error: a much larger clone is one base away. V gene TRBV7-9 combines with J gene TRBJ2-2; no firm D call. This CDR3 contains 15 residues. CDR1 and CDR2 (germline): SEHNR, FQNEAQ (reference sequence). CDR3 loop: CTSSSQSLSTGELFF. CDR3 nucleotides: TGTACCAGCAGCTCCCAAAGTCTGTCCACCGGGGAGCTGTTTTTT.

This clonotype was seen a few times. This chain uses TRBV12-3 or TRBV12-4 with TRBJ1-5; weak D call: TRBD1 (6 bases). V lost 6 bases and J lost 4, with 13 bases in between. CDR3 size: 14 residues. The CDR3 DNA reads TGTGCCAGCAGCTCAGGGGCAGAGAATCAGCCCCAGCATTTT. It yields the protein CASSSGAENQPQHF.

This clonotype appeared a few times. V and J are TRBV18 and TRBJ1-2; D unclear. The ends were cut back, 3 bases at V and 3 bases at J, with 11 bases in the middle. In germline, CDR1 is KGHSH, CDR2 LQKENI. The CDR3 contains 14 residues. The CDR3 region is CASSPTPVYYGYTF. The CDR3 coding sequence is TGTGCCAGCTCACCGACACCAGTTTACTATGGCTACACCTTC.

This clonotype has at least ten counts. The chain uses TRBV30 and TRBJ2-7; tentatively, D is TRBD1 or TRBD2 (5 bases each). The ends were cut back, 1 base at V and 3 bases at J, with 10 bases in the middle. The length of the CDR3 is 13 residues. Per germline, CDR1 GTSNPN and CDR2 SVGIG (reference sequence). CDR3 bases: TGTGCCTGGAGTGGGGACCGAAACTACGAGCAGTACTTC. Its translation is CAWSGDRNYEQYF.

The gene calls are TRBV29-1 and TRBJ2-7; D gene ambiguous. Trimming removed 1 base at V and 6 bases at J, with 7 bases between. The CDR3 has 11 residues. CDR1 and CDR2 (germline): SQVTM, ANQGSEA. The CDR3 nucleotides are TGCAGCGTTGAAGCATTGGGCGAGCAGTACTTC. It specifies CSVEALGEQYF.